The rows below give T cell receptor beta chains drawn from one sample of a study of a mutant IDH1 vaccine in newly diagnosed glioma. These TCRs are of unknown antigen specificity. The repertoire was sequenced with immunoSEQ multiplex PCR; TCRdb's copy has only in-frame clones and lacks some. The sample lists more than 25,000 clones; more than 60% were seen once. This sample comprised PBMCs, obtained from a glioma patient whose treatment included an IDH1 peptide vaccine. The receptors stem from a man aged 40-55 years with glioma. Some clones in this sample may be carry-over from other donors' samples. The conserved cysteine and the conserved F or W are not part of the CDR3 here. D genes are given only for firm matches.

TRBD1 TRBV4-1 ASSPGQGLEQY
- TRBV4-2 ASSQDLPRQFYEQY
- TRBV11-2 ASSSLLGTDTQY
- TRBV28 ASRETGNTEAF
TRBD1 TRBV5-4 ASSVGTGGAYGYT
- TRBV2 ASSEGTTMPGELF
- TRBV7-9 ASSLPNTGELF
- TRBV25-1 ASSEFGVSSGYT
- TRBV10-1 ASRLTANTEAF
- TRBV20-1 SAYRDTQY
- TRBV5-6 ASSFSSGGYT
- TRBV5-1 ASSSTVQETQY
- TRBV7-8 ASSLDRPSNQPQH
- TRBV11-3 ASSLVSLNTGELF
- TRBV6-5 ASSYGRSTTGELF
TRBD1 TRBV11-2 ASSLARSWTGIYEQF
TRBD1 TRBV7-2 ASSFRDRGQWQY
TRBD1 TRBV9 ASSVSGQGTRANEKLF
- TRBV19 ASSSQGTGNTIY
- TRBV6-5 ASRMGGLANEKLF
- TRBV5-1 ASSPEPGAYFGYT
TRBD2 TRBV4-2 ASSSWTSENEQF
- TRBV11-2 ASSPRGASFSGANVLT
TRBD1 TRBV18 ASSTGTANYGYT
- TRBV30 AWSGLQGYNSPLH
- TRBV4-2 ASSQEQGGVYGNTIY
- TRBV2 ASSERISYEQY
- TRBV29-1 SVEDGDSTDTQY
- TRBV30 AWSSPNEQF
- TRBV11-2 ASSLVPGQGYT
- TRBV5-1 ASQGTHSYNEQF
- TRBV25-1 ASTDSRYEQY
- TRBV30 AWGPHLEEQY
- TRBV4-3 ASSQDVTAGAYNEKLF
TRBD1 TRBV5-4 ASSRTGESTDTQY
- TRBV5-1 ASSLSGGNQPQH
- TRBV23-1 ASSPRGNRNNSPLH
TRBD2 TRBV6-5 ASSPLGGTYEQY
TRBD2 TRBV10-3 AISESASGDNTGELF
- TRBV6-1 ASKWGGSKETQY
- TRBV7-9 ASSIQSPYNEQF
- TRBV27 ASSFGGAPNQPQH
- TRBV9 ASSVGGPGSDTQY
- TRBV5-6 ASSLKGLQAF
TRBD1 TRBV29-1 SVGTRQGFGYT
- TRBV9 ASSVAGDDSPLH